This passage covers 26 T cell receptor beta chains from one sample sequenced in a study of OX40 agonist ivuxolimab in advanced cancers. Sequencing was performed with immunoSEQ multiplex PCR; in TCRdb, only in-frame clones are kept and a portion is missing. The profile shows 80,000 to 95,000 clones, about 83% of them singletons. Material: CD4+ or CD8+ T cells sorted from blood, obtained in a trial of the OX40 agonist ivuxolimab. The source is an adult with an advanced solid tumor such as melanoma, head and neck, liver or kidney cancer.

The chain combines TRBV7-3 with TRBJ2-7; TRBD1 might be the D (7 bases). The V end was cut by 5 bases, the J end by 6 bases, with 14 bases between. Germline CDR1 reads SGHTA; CDR2 reads FQGTGA. This CDR3 has 13 residues. The CDR3 spells CASSVEQGGEQYF. The CDR3 nucleotides read TGTGCCAGCAGCGTTGAGCAGGGGGGCGAGCAGTACTTC.

The chain links TRBV28 to TRBJ2-3; D is possibly TRBD2 (7 bases). Germline loops: CDR1 MDHEN, CDR2 SYDVKM. V lost 6 bases and J 2 bases, leaving 15 bases between the germline ends. This CDR3 is built from 15 residues. The CDR3 protein is CASSLAGASTDTQYF. DNA of the CDR3: TGTGCCAGCAGCCTGGCGGGGGCCTCCACAGATACGCAGTATTTT.

This chain connects TRBV19 to TRBJ1-3; D might be TRBD1 (6 bases). The CDR3 loop spans 16 amino acids. Trimming stripped 9 bases from V and 0 bases from J, with 18 bases between. Per germline, CDR1 LNHDA and CDR2 SQIVND (reference sequence). In nucleotides, the CDR3 is TGTGCCAGCATCTTTGGGGGGGCCTCCTCTGGAAACACCATATATTTT. It encodes CASIFGGASSGNTIYF.

The chain combines TRBV27 with TRBJ2-7; 8 bases are a match to TRBD1. Germline CDR1 and CDR2: MNHEY and SMNVEV (reference sequence). The CDR3 extends over 12 amino acids. With V trimmed by 10 bases and J by 8 bases, 10 bases remained unmatched. The CDR3 nucleotides read TGTGCCATCCGAGGACAGGGTCAAAAGCAGTACTTC. Its protein is CAIRGQGQKQYF.

CDR3 DNA sequence: TGTGCCAGCAGCTTAACGGCAGGCCCGAACACCGGGGAGCTGTTTTTT. Amino acid sequence: CASSLTAGPNTGELFF. The chain combines TRBV7-7 with TRBJ2-2; D not resolved. Germline V gives CDR1 SSHAT, CDR2 FNYEAQ (reference sequence). The CDR3 is 16 residues long. Trimming removed 2 bases at V and 0 bases at J, with 10 bases between.

This clone was found once. The rearrangement links TRBV10-1 to TRBJ2-7; TRBD1 might be the D (6 bases). The V and J ends lost 5 bases and 2 bases respectively, with 10 bases between them. The CDR3 covers 13 residues. The V gene's germline CDR1 is WNHNN and CDR2 SYGVQD (reference sequence). The CDR3 DNA reads as TGCGCCAGCAGTCCCGGGACACCCTACGAGCAGTACTTC. Its protein is CASSPGTPYEQYF.

The J gene is TRBJ1-2, the V gene TRBV30, with TRBD1 matching 8 bases. Germline lookup yields CDR1 GTSNPN and CDR2 SVGIG (reference sequence). The trim removed 1 base at V and 1 base at J, leaving 5 bases unmatched. This CDR3 contains 15 residues. The DNA of the CDR3 is TGTGCCTGGAGTGCTAGACAGGGGCTTAACTATGGCTACACCTTC. Translating gives CAWSARQGLNYGYTF. Based on the CDR3 plus reference TRBV30 and TRBJ1-2, the full variable domain is SQTIHQWPATLVQPVGSPLSLECTVEGTSNPNLYWYRQAAGRGLQLLFYSVGIGQISSEVPQNLSASRPQDRQFILSSKKLLLSDSGFYLCAWSARQGLNYGYTFGSGTRLTVV.

The chain carries TRBV11-1 and TRBJ2-1; no clear D gene. V lost 1 base, J lost 3 bases, and 10 bases lay in between. CDR1 and CDR2 (germline): SGHAT, FQDESV (reference sequence). The CDR3 covers 15 residues. The chain's CDR3 is CASSLGSDHYNEQFF. The CDR3 DNA is TGTGCCAGCAGCTTAGGCAGCGATCACTACAATGAGCAGTTCTTC.

The rearrangement links TRBV7-9 to TRBJ1-1, with 9 nucleotides matching TRBD1. The length of the CDR3 is 15 residues. The germline CDR1 and CDR2 sequences are SEHNR and FQNEAQ (reference sequence). V shed 5 bases, J shed 5 bases, and the junction held 9 bases outside the gene matches. The CDR3 DNA follows: TGTGCCAGCAGCCGGGGACAGGGAGGGGGGACTGAAGCTTTCTTT. Protein product: CASSRGQGGGTEAFF.

J is TRBJ1-2 and V is TRBV6-1; D is unclear. Germline loops: CDR1 MNHNS, CDR2 SASEGT. This CDR3 spans 14 amino acids. Trimming pared 3 bases from V and 4 bases from J, leaving 12 bases between. CDR3 loop: CASSELLPVYGYTF. CDR3 sequence (DNA): TGTGCCAGCAGTGAGTTGTTACCTGTCTATGGCTACACCTTC.

About this clone itself: The junction shows a germline mismatch at one end, possibly a read error. This chain connects TRBV7-7 to TRBJ2-7; 9 bases match TRBD1. In germline, CDR1 is SSHAT, CDR2 FNYEAQ (reference sequence). The CDR3 runs 15 residues. CDR3 sequence reads: CASSMGQGVSYEQYF. CDR3 coding DNA: TGTGCTAGCAGCATGGGACAGGGTGTCTCCTACGAGCAGTACTTC.

This clone is a singleton in its sample. The CDR3, as DNA: TGTGCCAGCACCCCCGGTGGCATACTCTCCTACGAGCAGTACTTC. It yields the protein CASTPGGILSYEQYF. The chain recombines TRBV11-3 with TRBJ2-7; D uncertain. The germline V and J ends were trimmed by 7 bases and 0 bases, with 16 bases remaining between them. Germline V gene lookup returns CDR1 SGHNT and CDR2 YENEEA. The CDR3 is 15 amino acids.

This rearrangement joins TRBV18 to TRBJ2-1; possible D gene TRBD2, 6 bases. The CDR3 runs to 17 residues. With 3 bases removed from V and 2 bases from J, the gap between germline ends came to 17 bases. The germline V gene encodes CDR1 KGHSH and CDR2 LQKENI. The CDR3 DNA follows: TGTGCCAGCTCACCCCCGCCCGGTGGGGGGACCTACAATGAGCAGTTCTTC. The encoded protein is CASSPPPGGGTYNEQFF.

The sample holds one count of this clone. The genes are TRBV6-6 and TRBJ1-2, with unresolved D. The V end was cut by 2 bases, the J end by 6 bases, with 7 bases between. The germline CDR1 and CDR2 sequences are MNHNY and SVGAGI (reference sequence). This CDR3 comprises 12 residues. The CDR3 is CASSYVVDGYTF. CDR3 in DNA: TGTGCCAGCAGTTACGTGGTGGATGGCTACACCTTC.

The chain is built from TRBV11-3 and TRBJ2-1; tentatively, D is TRBD2 (6 bases). Germline V gene lookup returns CDR1 SGHNT and CDR2 YENEEA. CDR3 length: 15 residues. Trimming stripped 1 base from V and 13 bases from J, with 20 bases between. CDR3 sequence: CASSLGDRSSSAQFF. The DNA for the CDR3 is TGTGCCAGCAGCTTAGGGGACCGCTCGTCTAGCGCTCAGTTCTTC.

This chain uses TRBV19 with TRBJ2-5; 15 bases align to TRBD2. Per the germline V gene, CDR1 is LNHDA and CDR2 is SQIVND (reference sequence). This CDR3 spans 15 amino acids. The trim removed 8 bases at V and 5 bases at J, leaving 6 bases unmatched. CDR3: CASSGLAGGRETQYF. The CDR3 region has the DNA TGTGCCAGTTCTGGACTAGCGGGGGGGAGGGAGACCCAGTACTTC.

The J gene is TRBJ2-7, the V gene TRBV18; perhaps D is TRBD1 or TRBD2 (5 bases each). Germline lookup yields CDR1 KGHSH and CDR2 LQKENI. The CDR3 runs to 16 residues. V lost 2 bases to trimming and J lost 2 bases, with 16 bases between them. CDR3 region: CASSPRGGTDTYEQYF. CDR3 nucleotide sequence: TGTGCCAGCTCACCAAGGGGTGGGACCGACACCTACGAGCAGTACTTC.

The rearrangement links TRBV10-3 to TRBJ2-7; 10 nucleotides align to TRBD1. CDR3 size: 15 residues. Trimming took 3 bases from V and 4 from J; bases not matched to a gene: 6. The germline gives CDR1 ENHRY, CDR2 SYGVKD. The CDR3 DNA reads as TGTGCCATCAGTGATCCGGGACAGGGGATGTACGAGCAGTACTTC. This encodes CAISDPGQGMYEQYF.

The chain employs TRBV7-3 and TRBJ1-2, with no clear D. This CDR3 contains 13 residues. V gave up 5 bases and J gave up 2 bases, with 9 bases separating them. The germline V gene has CDR1 SGHTA and CDR2 FQGTGA. DNA for the CDR3: TGTGCCAGCAGCCCCCGGGAGAACTATGGCTACACCTTC. Protein: CASSPRENYGYTF. Combining the CDR3 with reference TRBV7-3 and TRBJ1-2 gives the whole variable domain GAGVSQTPSNKVTEKGKYVELRCDPISGHTALYWYRQSLGQGPEFLIYFQGTGAADDSGLPNDRFFAVRPEGSVSTLKIQRTERGDSAVYLCASSPRENYGYTFGSGTRLTVV.

This chain connects TRBV7-2 to TRBJ2-3; TRBD2 matches at 10 bases. The CDR3 has 15 amino acids. CDR1 and CDR2 from the germline V gene are SGHTA and FQGNSA. Germline trimming cut 3 bases from V and 5 bases from J; bases unmatched to any gene: 5. Here the CDR3 DNA reads TGTGCCAGCAGCTTGAGCGGGGGGGCCGGAGATACGCAGTATTTT. The encoded protein is CASSLSGGAGDTQYF.

Notes on this clone: The junction does not match germline at one end; this may be a read error. The gene calls are TRBV6-1 and TRBJ2-7; D not resolved. The CDR3 runs to 13 residues. CDR1 is MNHNS and CDR2 is SASEGT in the germline V gene. CDR3 protein: CASSQTGLPTTDF. The CDR3 DNA reads as TGTGCCAGCAGCCAGACCGGCCTGCCTACGACGGACTTC.

The chain combines TRBV28 with TRBJ1-6; 7 bases are a match to TRBD1. This CDR3 is built from 16 residues. Germline CDR1 is MDHEN and CDR2 is SYDVKM. Losses at the gene ends were 6 bases for V and 6 bases for J; bases not matched to a gene: 11. For the CDR3, the DNA is TGTGCCAGCAGCCACACATACAGGGGAGGTAATTCACCCCTCCACTTT. Translating it yields CASSHTYRGGNSPLHF.

The count of this clone is one. J is TRBJ2-1 and V is TRBV5-1; 7 bases are a match to TRBD2. The trim removed 0 bases at V and 9 bases at J, leaving 6 bases unmatched. This CDR3 spans 14 amino acids. Germline CDR1 is SGHRS and CDR2 is YFSETQ. The CDR3 bases are TGCGCCAGCAGCTTGGAGGGAGGGCCGGGTGAGCAGTTCTTC. Its translation: CASSLEGGPGEQFF.

The chain is built from TRBV4-2 and TRBJ1-1; the match to TRBD1 covers 8 bases. V gave up 0 bases and J gave up 7 bases; unmatched junction bases: 10. The CDR3 is 16 residues long. The germline CDR1 and CDR2 sequences are LGHNA and YNFKEQ. The CDR3 coding sequence is TGTGCCAGCAGCCAAGATCGAGCAGGGGGCTTTGGTGAAGCTTTCTTT. Amino acid sequence: CASSQDRAGGFGEAFF.

The rearrangement uses TRBV5-1 and TRBJ2-1; TRBD2 might be the D (5 bases). CDR1 and CDR2 (germline): SGHRS, YFSETQ. CDR3 length equals 15 residues. V lost 0 bases and J 0 bases, leaving 7 bases between the germline ends. The CDR3 region is CASSLEAVSYNEQFF. The DNA of the CDR3 is TGCGCCAGCAGCTTGGAAGCGGTCTCCTACAATGAGCAGTTCTTC.

The chain carries TRBV5-1 and TRBJ2-5, with TRBD2 matching 7 bases. TRBJ2-7 explains the end of the DNA better; the J call may be wrong. CDR3 size: 15 residues. Per germline, CDR1 SGHRS and CDR2 YFSETQ. In DNA, the CDR3 is TGCGCCAGCGCCATATCAGCGGGGAGCTCCTACGAGCAGTACTTC. Amino acid sequence: CASAISAGSSYEQYF.